Described below is a single TCR beta chain sequence and its context. Its antigen is unidentified. Cultured CD4+ T cells had their DNA profiled by the Oncomine TCR Beta short-read assay. In this case, cultured CD4+ T cells provided the extracted genomic DNA. TCRdb re-called the PCR reads with MiXCR, one entry per CDR3 protein. The profile shows roughly 23,000 distinct CDR3 sequences, roughly 68% of them singletons. The data originate from a study of vaccination and CD4 T cells after COVID-19. At the level of the study: At a median approximately 97 days (range 35 to 161) after diagnosis, post-COVID samples were drawn. Whole-study findings and limits: A median of approximately 88% of reactive clones, in convalescent patients, became evident only post-vaccination. From 21 to 38, the median of SARS-CoV-2-reactive clonotypes rose without reaching significance.

Specified treatment: roughly 11-day PBMC culture with coronavirus spike peptide pools or control peptides (ViraFEST assay). This CDR3 region has 15 residues. The junction had 5 bases not matched to a gene; V was cut back by 1 base and J by 5 bases. Looked up from germline, CDR1 is DFQATT and CDR2 is SNEGSKA (reference sequence). The chain employs TRBV20-1 and TRBJ1-4, with 9 nucleotides matching TRBD1. The input for sequencing was CD4+ T cells from blood, cultured in vitro, taken after SARS-CoV-2 vaccination. This TCR derives from a human donor who received a COVID-19 vaccine. The CDR3 sequence is CSARVLGTGNEKLFF. The CDR3 region has the DNA TGCAGTGCTAGAGTTTTGGGGACAGGGAATGAAAAACTGTTTTTT.